The 25 T cell receptor beta chains listed next were all sequenced from one sample in a study of CD8 T cells in Susac syndrome. The RNA, about 0.45 to 1 ug, was put through reverse transcription using random hexamers. One entry per CDR3 protein, called by TCRdb with MiXCR from the immunoSEQ multiplex PCR reads. The data contain some 190,000 distinct CDR3 sequences, approximately 94% of them seen just once; the ten biggest clones take up 0.08% to 0.11%. Sequencing was done on a sample of CD4+ T cells from PBMCs. The receptors come from a human donor in good health.

This chain joins TRBV30 and TRBJ2-5, with D perhaps TRBD1 or TRBD2 (6 bases each). The CDR3 sequence is 15 residues long. The germline V and J ends were trimmed by 0 bases and 4 bases, with 15 bases remaining between them. Germline V CDR1 and CDR2: GTSNPN, SVGIG (reference sequence). CDR3 amino acids: CAWSVLRGPGETQYF. CDR3 in DNA: TGTGCCTGGAGTGTTCTCCGGGGGCCCGGAGAGACCCAGTACTTC.

The chain links TRBV28 to TRBJ2-7; D is tentatively TRBD1 or TRBD2 (5 bases each). The CDR3 contains 15 residues. Deletions cut 3 bases from V and 3 bases from J, with 15 bases between. The germline V gene has CDR1 MDHEN and CDR2 SYDVKM. The DNA of the CDR3 is TGTGCCAGCAGTTTGATGGGGACGAAGGGCTACGAGCAGTACTTC. Its protein is CASSLMGTKGYEQYF.

The CDR3 loop is CASSETGKDYGYTF. The CDR3 region has the DNA TGTGCCAGCAGTGAGACAGGGAAAGACTATGGCTACACCTTC. The V and J genes are TRBV25-1 and TRBJ1-2; 7 positions match TRBD1. The length of the CDR3 is 14 residues. The V and J ends lost 3 bases and 3 bases, in that order; junction bases with no gene match: 4. Germline V gives CDR1 MGHDK, CDR2 SYGVNS.

The gene calls are TRBV20-1 and TRBJ2-7; 12 nucleotides align to TRBD2. Germline V gives CDR1 DFQATT, CDR2 SNEGSKA (reference sequence). This CDR3 is 15 amino acids long. V lost 0 bases, J lost 9 bases, and 9 bases stayed unmatched. CDR3 in DNA: TGCAGTGCTAGAGATCGCACTAGCGGGGGGATGAGGCAGTACTTC. This gives the protein CSARDRTSGGMRQYF.

The chain combines TRBV18 with TRBJ2-7, with D possibly matching TRBD2 (6 bases). Germline loops: CDR1 KGHSH, CDR2 LQKENI. V dropped 3 bases and J dropped 5 bases, with 11 bases sitting between them. The CDR3 spans 13 residues. This CDR3 reads CASSPGREDEQYF. The CDR3 bases are TGTGCCAGCTCACCTGGCAGGGAGGACGAGCAGTACTTC.

The chain combines TRBV29-1 with TRBJ2-2; D gene uncertain. The V end lost 5 bases, the J end lost 6 bases, and 16 bases lay between the germline ends. In germline, CDR1 is SQVTM, CDR2 ANQGSEA. The CDR3 extends over 14 amino acids. The CDR3 loop reads CSVRVLLASGELFF. The CDR3 DNA reads TGCAGCGTTAGAGTACTACTCGCGTCCGGGGAGCTGTTTTTT.

The gene calls are TRBV29-1 and TRBJ2-5, with 11 nucleotides matching TRBD2. The CDR3 has 15 residues. Germline V gene data show CDR1 as SQVTM and CDR2 as ANQGSEA. V was pared by 4 bases and J by 4 bases, with 8 bases of the junction left unmatched. As DNA, the CDR3 is TGCAGCGTTGGTCACCTAGCGGGGGGCCGAGAGACCCAGTACTTC. This encodes CSVGHLAGGRETQYF. Filled out from reference TRBV29-1 and TRBJ2-5, the complete variable domain reads SAVISQKPSRDICQRGTSLTIQCQVDSQVTMMFWYRQQPGQSLTLIATANQGSEATYESGFVIDKFPISRPNLTFSTLTVSNMSPEDSSIYLCSVGHLAGGRETQYFGPGTRLLVL.

The rearrangement joins TRBV25-1 to TRBJ2-5, with 7 bases fitting TRBD2. Unmatched junction bases numbered 6, after V lost 3 bases and J lost 5 bases. This CDR3 has 14 amino acids. The germline gives CDR1 MGHDK, CDR2 SYGVNS. In DNA form, the CDR3 reads TGTGCCAGCAGTGACGCGGGAGCGCGGGAGACCCAGTACTTC. Translating gives CASSDAGARETQYF.

The chain employs TRBV7-2 and TRBJ2-3, with TRBD2 as a possible D gene (6 bases). Trimming removed 5 bases from V and 0 bases from J, with 9 bases in between. This CDR3 has 14 residues. The germline gives CDR1 SGHTA, CDR2 FQGNSA. The CDR3 DNA is TGTGCCAGCAGCCGGGACTTTAGCACAGATACGCAGTATTTT. Translation: CASSRDFSTDTQYF.

The rearrangement uses TRBV24-1 and TRBJ2-5; D perhaps matches TRBD2 (5 bases). CDR1 is KGHDR, CDR2 SFDVKD, per germline. The CDR3 totals 14 residues. Between the trimmed V and J ends, which lost 2 bases and 4 bases, there was a span of 10 bases. The DNA of the CDR3 is TGTGCCACCAGTGATTCTGGGGAGATAGAGACCCAGTACTTC. This codes for CATSDSGEIETQYF.

The V call is TRBV6-5, the J call TRBJ1-3; D uncertain. CDR1 and CDR2 (germline): MNHEY, SVGAGI. Between the trimmed V and J ends, which lost 6 bases and 1 base, there was a span of 4 bases. The CDR3 has 12 residues. For the CDR3, the DNA is TGTGCCAGCAGCACTTCTGGAAACACCATATATTTT. Translated, it gives CASSTSGNTIYF.

The rearrangement joins TRBV6-5 to TRBJ2-2; D call uncertain. This CDR3 has 12 amino acids. V gave up 2 bases and J gave up 3 bases, with 1 base separating them. Germline assignment: CDR1 MNHEY and CDR2 SVGAGI. The CDR3 is CASSYDTGELFF. The DNA for the CDR3 is TGTGCCAGCAGTTACGACACCGGGGAGCTGTTTTTT.

The V and J genes are TRBV12-3 or TRBV12-4 and TRBJ1-5, with 7 bases identical to TRBD1. J lost 2 bases, V lost 6 bases, and 10 bases had no gene match. The CDR3 length is 16 residues. The CDR3 loop reads CASRPNPGQGNQPQHF. CDR3 bases: TGTGCCAGCAGACCCAACCCCGGACAGGGCAATCAGCCCCAGCATTTT.

J is TRBJ2-5 and V is TRBV20-1; 7 bases match TRBD1. Germline CDR1 DFQATT, CDR2 SNEGSKA (reference sequence). This CDR3 has 14 residues. The V gene end was trimmed by 2 bases and the J gene end by 1 base; junction bases not matched to a gene: 4. Written as DNA, the CDR3 is TGCAGTGCTAGATCAGACAGGGTCCAAGAGACCCAGTACTTC. This sequence encodes CSARSDRVQETQYF.

The V call is TRBV15, the J call TRBJ2-2; no reliable D call. V shed 0 bases and J shed 7 bases, with 9 bases lying between them. CDR1 is LNHNV and CDR2 is YYDKDF in the germline V gene (reference sequence). The CDR3 spans 14 residues. CDR3 nucleotides: TGTGCCACCAGCAGAGATTGGGGTGTCGGGGAGCTGTTTTTT. It is translated as CATSRDWGVGELFF. The full variable domain, completed using reference TRBV15 and TRBJ2-2, is DAMVIQNPRYQVTQFGKPVTLSCSQTLNHNVMYWYQQKSSQAPKLLFHYYDKDFNNEADTPDNFQSRRPNTSFCFLDIRSPGLGDTAMYLCATSRDWGVGELFFGEGSRLTVL.

The V and J genes are TRBV7-2 and TRBJ1-5; D possibly corresponds to TRBD1 (6 bases). This CDR3 has 15 residues. Germline-derived CDR1 and CDR2 are SGHTA and FQGNSA. The V gene lost 1 base and the J gene lost 3 bases, with 10 bases spanning the gap. CDR3 in DNA: TGTGCCAGCAGCTTAGGAGGGGGAAACAATCAGCCCCAGCATTTT. Translated, it gives CASSLGGGNNQPQHF. The whole variable domain, filled in from reference TRBV7-2 and TRBJ1-5, reads GAGVSQSPSNKVTEKGKDVELRCDPISGHTALYWYRQSLGQGLEFLIYFQGNSAPDKSGLPSDRFSAERTGGSVSTLTIQRTQQEDSAVYLCASSLGGGNNQPQHFGDGTRLSIL.

This chain joins TRBV23-1 and TRBJ2-3; D uncertain. TRBV23-1 is an open reading frame, and its role is uncertain. CDR3 length equals 14 residues. The ends were cut back, 6 bases at V and 2 bases at J, with 12 bases in the middle. DNA of the CDR3: TGCGCCAGCAGCCAAGGTTGCCTCACAGATACGCAGTATTTT. Its protein product is CASSQGCLTDTQYF.

The chain carries TRBV29-1 and TRBJ2-6; D call uncertain. Germline V lookup: CDR1 SQVTM, CDR2 ANQGSEA. There are 13 residues in the CDR3. The V and J ends lost 4 bases and 0 bases respectively, with 4 bases between them. Here the CDR3 reads CSVGLSGANVLTF. The CDR3 DNA sequence: TGCAGCGTTGGTCTCTCTGGGGCCAACGTCCTGACTTTC.

The chain uses TRBV20-1 and TRBJ2-1, with 7 bases identical to TRBD1. V gave up 7 bases and J gave up 2 bases; unmatched junction bases: 8. Per the germline V gene, CDR1 is DFQATT and CDR2 is SNEGSKA (reference sequence). The CDR3 sequence is 14 residues long. CDR3 in amino acids: CSGLTGRAYNEQFF. CDR3 in DNA: TGCAGTGGTTTGACAGGGAGAGCCTACAATGAGCAGTTCTTC.

V usage is TRBV29-1 and J usage is TRBJ2-5; D is ambiguous. The CDR3 is 11 residues long. Trimming stripped 6 bases from V and 4 bases from J, with 9 bases between. Germline V gene lookup returns CDR1 SQVTM and CDR2 ANQGSEA. This CDR3 reads CSVSSGETQYF. CDR3 sequence (DNA): TGCAGCGTATCATCCGGAGAGACCCAGTACTTC.

The rearrangement links TRBV20-1 to TRBJ2-1; possibly TRBD1 for D (6 bases). Per the germline V gene, CDR1 is DFQATT and CDR2 is SNEGSKA (reference sequence). The CDR3 runs to 13 residues. V dropped 7 bases and J dropped 7 bases, with 17 bases sitting between them. CDR3 region: CSGTVLALNEQFF. CDR3 nucleotide sequence: TGCAGTGGGACAGTTCTAGCCTTAAATGAGCAGTTCTTC.

The V call is TRBV15, the J call TRBJ2-6, with TRBD1 matching over 10 bases. J gave up 4 bases and V 0 bases, and 9 bases lay outside the gene matches. Germline-derived CDR1 and CDR2 are LNHNV and YYDKDF (reference sequence). The CDR3 totals 19 residues. Here the CDR3 reads CATSRDLGQGVSGANVLTF. In nucleotides, the CDR3 is TGTGCCACCAGCAGAGATCTCGGACAGGGGGTTTCGGGGGCCAACGTCCTGACTTTC.

This chain links TRBV20-1 with TRBJ2-3, with D maybe TRBD2 (5 bases). V was cut by 0 bases and J by 4 bases, with 20 bases left in between. The germline gives CDR1 DFQATT, CDR2 SNEGSKA (reference sequence). The CDR3 is made up of 17 amino acids. The CDR3 sequence: CSARDAAGRGLADTQYF. The CDR3, as DNA: TGCAGTGCTAGAGATGCGGCAGGCAGAGGGCTTGCAGATACGCAGTATTTT.

The chain recombines TRBV15 with TRBJ2-5, with a weak D call TRBD1 (6 bases). Looked up from germline, CDR1 is LNHNV and CDR2 is YYDKDF (reference sequence). Between the trimmed V and J ends, which lost 0 bases and 7 bases, there was a span of 12 bases. The CDR3 totals 14 residues. DNA for the CDR3: TGTGCCACCAGCAGAGAATCAGGGGCGGTGACCCAGTACTTC. Residues: CATSRESGAVTQYF.

The chain combines TRBV5-6 with TRBJ2-1; D not certain. The CDR3 runs 13 residues. Germline CDR1 and CDR2: SGHDT and YYEEEE. Trimming removed 0 bases from V and 9 bases from J, with 10 bases in between. This CDR3 is CASSLVVVSEQFF. As DNA, the CDR3 is TGTGCCAGCAGCTTGGTCGTGGTCAGTGAGCAGTTCTTC.